These 14 T cell receptor beta chains came from one sample sequenced in a study of blood T cell repertoires in COVID-19. Clones were sequenced by immunoSEQ multiplex PCR, and TCRdb holds only the in-frame ones, with some missing. The top ten hold about 9.3% of the sample, which has roughly 150,000 clones, around 87% seen once. What was sequenced was peripheral blood. These receptors originate from a woman in her seventies with COVID-19, enrolled during active disease.

The chain's CDR3 is CSVQTDTYTEAFF. The CDR3 nucleotides are TGCAGCGTTCAGACGGACACTTACACTGAAGCTTTCTTT. This chain joins TRBV29-1 and TRBJ1-1, with D perhaps TRBD1 (5 bases). The CDR3 is 13 residues long. V was trimmed by 5 bases and J by 3 bases, leaving 13 bases between them. Germline V gene data show CDR1 as SQVTM and CDR2 as ANQGSEA.

The CDR3 region has the DNA TGTGCCAGTAATACAGGGGTTCCTAACTATGGCTACACCTTC. It yields the protein CASNTGVPNYGYTF. V and J are TRBV19 and TRBJ1-2, with 7 bases aligning to TRBD1. Germline V gene data show CDR1 as LNHDA and CDR2 as SQIVND (reference sequence). The CDR3 totals 14 residues. J was trimmed by 0 bases and V by 7 bases; bases with no gene match: 5. The variable domain in full, completed from reference TRBV19 and TRBJ1-2, reads DGGITQSPKYLFRKEGQNVTLSCEQNLNHDAMYWYRQDPGQGLRLIYYSQIVNDFQKGDIAEGYSVSREKKESFPLTVTSAQKNPTAFYLCASNTGVPNYGYTFGSGTRLTVV.

The chain combines TRBV7-2 with TRBJ2-1; D possibly corresponds to TRBD2 (6 bases). The CDR3 is made up of 15 amino acids. The ends were cut back, 5 bases at V and 2 bases at J, with 13 bases in the middle. CDR1 is SGHTA and CDR2 is FQGNSA in the germline V gene. In DNA form, the CDR3 reads TGTGCCAGCAGCCCCCGAGCGGGCCCCTACAATGAGCAGTTCTTC. It specifies CASSPRAGPYNEQFF.

The genes are TRBV2 and TRBJ2-5; TRBD2 might be the D (6 bases). The V gene's germline CDR1 is SNHLY and CDR2 FYNNEI. The CDR3 runs 13 residues. Trimming took 8 bases from V and 4 from J, leaving 14 bases between them. The CDR3 DNA reads TGTGCCAGCCCCCTCCGGGGGAGAGAGACCCAGTACTTC. This gives the protein CASPLRGRETQYF.

The chain couples TRBV28 to TRBJ1-5; 9 bases are a match to TRBD1. Germline loops: CDR1 MDHEN, CDR2 SYDVKM. The CDR3 loop spans 15 amino acids. The trim removed 1 base at V and 6 bases at J, leaving 4 bases unmatched. DNA of the CDR3: TGTGCCAGCAGTTTATTACAGGGGGCCGGTCAGCCCCAGCATTTT. Translation: CASSLLQGAGQPQHF.

The CDR3 region is CASSPAPRGGGGYTF. In DNA form, the CDR3 reads TGTGCCAGCAGCCCCGCGCCGAGAGGCGGAGGTGGCTACACCTTC. The chain combines TRBV7-9 with TRBJ1-2; D is unresolved. The germline CDR1 and CDR2 sequences are SEHNR and FQNEAQ (reference sequence). Trimming removed 5 bases from V and 7 bases from J, with 20 bases in between. CDR3 size: 15 residues.

V usage is TRBV4-1 and J usage is TRBJ1-5; 9 nucleotides line up with TRBD1. The J segment lost 1 base and the V segment lost 1 base, leaving 11 bases of the junction unmatched. The length of the CDR3 is 19 residues. The V gene's germline CDR1 is MGHRA and CDR2 YSYEKL. The CDR3 DNA sequence: TGCGCCAGCAGCCAAGTCTTAGTCGACAGGGGGTTCAGCAATCAGCCCCAGCATTTT. Its translation: CASSQVLVDRGFSNQPQHF.

The chain recombines TRBV6-5 with TRBJ1-2; 7 positions agree with TRBD1. The V segment lost 6 bases and the J segment 3 bases; nucleotides outside the gene matches: 4. Germline CDR1 and CDR2: MNHEY and SVGAGI. CDR3 length: 13 amino acids. For the CDR3, the DNA is TGTGCCAGCAGGATTGACAGGGACTATGGCTACACCTTC. Translating it yields CASRIDRDYGYTF.

This chain connects TRBV5-4 to TRBJ1-3; D is possibly TRBD1 (5 bases). The V gene lost 3 bases and the J gene lost 0 bases, with 7 bases spanning the gap. This CDR3 region has 14 residues. Germline CDR1 is SGHNT and CDR2 is YYREEE (reference sequence). The CDR3 region has the DNA TGTGCCAGCAGCTCCGACAGCTCTGGAAACACCATATATTTT. This gives the protein CASSSDSSGNTIYF.

The chain recombines TRBV12-3 or TRBV12-4 with TRBJ1-1, with D hard to call. The CDR3 contains 11 residues. V lost 10 bases and J lost 3, with 9 bases in between. For the CDR3, the DNA is TGTGCCAACGGGAAGCACACTGAAGCTTTCTTT. Encoded protein: CANGKHTEAFF.

The V gene is TRBV6-5, the J gene TRBJ1-2; D not certain. Germline CDR1 and CDR2: MNHEY and SVGAGI. V lost 6 bases and J 7 bases, leaving 15 bases between the germline ends. The CDR3 runs to 13 residues. This CDR3 reads CASSTEFSVGYTF. CDR3 nucleotide sequence: TGTGCCAGCAGCACAGAGTTTAGCGTTGGCTACACCTTC.

V gene TRBV6-5 combines with J gene TRBJ1-2; TRBD1 aligns across 8 bases. V was pared by 6 bases and J by 1 base, with 4 bases of the junction left unmatched. Germline CDR1 MNHEY, CDR2 SVGAGI. The CDR3 sequence is 14 residues long. The CDR3 DNA is TGTGCCAGCAGCCCCGACAGGGGTAACTATGGCTACACCTTC. This codes for CASSPDRGNYGYTF.

The V and J genes are TRBV11-3 and TRBJ1-1, with a possible D match to TRBD1 (6 bases). The CDR3 totals 15 residues. Germline V gene sequence: CDR1 SGHNT, CDR2 YENEEA. Deletions cut 5 bases from V and 0 bases from J, with 13 bases between. The CDR3 bases are TGTGCCAGCAGCCAGCGGGGGCCGGTGAACACTGAAGCTTTCTTT. This encodes CASSQRGPVNTEAFF.

V gene TRBV28 combines with J gene TRBJ2-4; 7 bases are shared with TRBD2. CDR1 and CDR2 from the germline V gene are MDHEN and SYDVKM. With V trimmed by 2 bases and J by 6 bases, 4 bases remained unmatched. The CDR3 consists of 14 residues. The DNA for the CDR3 is TGTGCCAGCAGTTTACGGGCTAGCGGAAACATTCAGTACTTC. Residues: CASSLRASGNIQYF.